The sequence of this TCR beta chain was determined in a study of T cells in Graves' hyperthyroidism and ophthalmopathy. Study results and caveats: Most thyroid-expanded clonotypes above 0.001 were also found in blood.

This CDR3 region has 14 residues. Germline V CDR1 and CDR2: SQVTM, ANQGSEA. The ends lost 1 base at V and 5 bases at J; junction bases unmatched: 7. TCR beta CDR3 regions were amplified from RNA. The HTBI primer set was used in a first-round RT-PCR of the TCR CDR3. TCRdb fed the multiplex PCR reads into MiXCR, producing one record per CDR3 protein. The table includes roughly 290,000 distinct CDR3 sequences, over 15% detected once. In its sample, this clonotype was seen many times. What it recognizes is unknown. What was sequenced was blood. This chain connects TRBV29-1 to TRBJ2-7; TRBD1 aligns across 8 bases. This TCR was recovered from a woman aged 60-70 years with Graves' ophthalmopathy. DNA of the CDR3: TGCAGCGTTGAAGGCGGGCAGGGGGCGGACGAGCAGTACTTC. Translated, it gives CSVEGGQGADEQYF.